This T cell receptor (beta chain) was observed in a study of blood T cells in healthy people across ages. Study-level results: CMV infection status of these donors was not known.

The CDR3 extends over 13 amino acids. V lost 3 bases and J lost 9, with 9 bases in between. Germline lookup yields CDR1 LGHNA and CDR2 YSLEER. A J-beta primer mix and a sample-barcoded 5' primer were used in a second PCR of roughly 6 to 11 cycles. TCRdb reprocessed the 5' RACE reads via MiXCR and lists one record per CDR3 protein. The table records about 2 million distinct CDR3 sequences, roughly 50% of them present only once. In the case of this clonotype: Its antigen is unidentified.

This receptor was identified in a woman in her thirties or forties in good health. The chain employs TRBV4-3 and TRBJ1-6; perhaps TRBD1 as D (5 bases). Sequencing was performed on blood. CDR3 coding DNA: TGCGCCAGCAGCCAGAGGGGTGGTTCACCCCTCCACTTT. Translated: CASSQRGGSPLHF.